These T cell receptor beta chains were read from a single sample in a study of early T cells in non-severe SARS-CoV-2 infection. MiXCR was run by TCRdb on the 5' RACE reads, yielding one entry per CDR3 protein. The sample lists tens of thousands of distinct CDR3 sequences; about 8% were seen once. The sequenced sample was whole blood, obtained at baseline. The receptor set was obtained from an adult who was a healthcare worker with PCR-confirmed SARS-CoV-2 infection or an uninfected control (not recorded which). Both conserved end residues are part of each CDR3. D genes are given only for firm matches. For some rows the clone size is stated as once, few or many, or as a class when expanded; others skip it.

CDR3 protein,CDR3 DNA,clone size,J gene,V gene,D gene
CASRPGQGFPFEQYF,TGTGCAAGTCGCCCCGGACAGGGTTTCCCCTTCGAGCAGTACTTC,many,TRBJ2-7,TRBV12-2,-
CASSDGVRQPQHF,TGTGCCAGCAGCGACGGAGTGCGTCAGCCCCAGCATTTT,few,TRBJ1-5,TRBV7-2,-
CSAIGGGTTRRLADEQYF,TGCAGTGCTATTGGGGGAGGCACAACCCGTCGACTAGCCGACGAGCAGTACTTC,once,TRBJ2-7,TRBV20-1,TRBD2
CASSQDRTLKSLHF,TGTGCCAGCAGCCAAGATAGGACCCTCAAGTCCCTCCACTTT,many,TRBJ1-6,TRBV3-1,-
CASSRGQGANEQYF,TGCGCCAGCAGCCGGGGACAGGGGGCTAACGAGCAGTACTTC,many,TRBJ2-7,TRBV5-1,TRBD1
CASRPLPTDTQYF,TGTGCCAGCAGACCCCTTCCCACAGATACGCAGTATTTT,-,TRBJ2-3,TRBV11-2,-
CASSYGGGEGYTF,TGTGCCAGCAGTTACGGAGGGGGCGAAGGCTACACCTTC,many,TRBJ1-2,TRBV6-5,TRBD1
CASTRGQVGELFF,TGTGCCAGCACCCGGGGGCAGGTCGGGGAGCTGTTTTTT,many,TRBJ2-2,TRBV12-3/TRBV12-4,-
CASSLVPTARYGYTF,TGTGCCAGCAGCTTAGTTCCCACAGCTCGCTATGGCTACACCTTC,many,TRBJ1-2,TRBV7-2,-
CASSLEVGLSYEQYF,TGTGCCAGCAGCTTAGAGGTTGGGCTATCCTACGAGCAGTACTTC,few,TRBJ2-7,TRBV11-2,-
CASSPIAGGKPQHF,TGTGCCAGCTCACCAATCGCAGGGGGCAAGCCCCAGCATTTT,many,TRBJ1-5,TRBV18,TRBD1
CASRLQGADEQFF,TGTGCCAGCAGACTTCAGGGGGCAGATGAGCAGTTCTTC,many,TRBJ2-1,TRBV28,TRBD1
CASSLATLGGRNEQYF,TGTGCCAGCAGCTTAGCCACGCTGGGGGGGCGCAACGAGCAGTACTTC,few,TRBJ2-7,TRBV7-2,-
CASGDRAYEQYF,TGTGCCAGCGGGGACCGCGCCTACGAGCAGTACTTC,few,TRBJ2-7,TRBV19,-
CASSPSRTSGLYEQYF,TGTGCCAGCAGCCCGTCCCGGACTAGCGGGCTATACGAGCAGTACTTC,-,TRBJ2-7,TRBV3-1,TRBD2
CASSRASETQYF,TGTGCCAGCTCCAGGGCTTCGGAGACCCAGTACTTC,many,TRBJ2-5,TRBV6-6,-
CASSSLGGTVNYGYTF,TGTGCCAGCAGCTCCCTAGGGGGGACAGTGAACTATGGCTACACCTTC,many,TRBJ1-2,TRBV13,TRBD1
CASSFDREDGYTF,TGTGCCAGCAGCTTTGACAGGGAGGATGGCTACACCTTC,-,TRBJ1-2,TRBV3-1,TRBD1
CAISDGRDSYEQYF,TGTGCCATCAGTGATGGCAGGGACTCCTACGAGCAGTACTTC,-,TRBJ2-7,TRBV10-3,-
CAISESPALLRSGANVLTF,TGTGCCATCAGTGAGTCGCCGGCCTTACTACGCTCTGGGGCCAACGTCCTGACTTTC,many,TRBJ2-6,TRBV10-3,-
CASSLQTVGPEAFF,TGTGCCAGCAGTTTACAAACTGTGGGACCTGAAGCTTTCTTT,-,TRBJ1-1,TRBV28,-
CASSLGGYQETQYF,TGTGCCAGCTCCCTGGGGGGGTACCAAGAGACCCAGTACTTC,-,TRBJ2-5,TRBV6-5,TRBD2
CASSLKTAPNEQFF,TGTGCCAGCAGCTTAAAAACAGCCCCAAATGAGCAGTTCTTC,medium-sized,TRBJ2-1,TRBV7-2,-
CASSKCYSNQPQHF,TGTGCCAGCAGCAAATGCTACAGCAATCAGCCCCAGCATTTT,-,TRBJ1-5,TRBV21-1,-
CSASTYSSYNEQFF,TGCAGTGCGTCAACCTATAGCTCCTACAATGAGCAGTTCTTC,many,TRBJ2-1,TRBV20-1,-
CASSQRGTGPYRRTDTQYF,TGTGCCAGCAGCCAAAGGGGGACAGGACCTTATCGAAGGACAGATACGCAGTATTTT,-,TRBJ2-3,TRBV14,TRBD1
CASSLDLTGNQPQHF,TGTGCCAGCAGCTTAGACCTGACAGGCAATCAGCCCCAGCATTTT,-,TRBJ1-5,TRBV11-2,-
CASSKTSGGADTQYF,TGTGCCAGCTCAAAGACTAGCGGGGGGGCTGATACGCAGTATTTT,few,TRBJ2-3,TRBV18,TRBD2
CASSWDNTEAFF,TGTGCCAGCAGCTGGGATAACACTGAAGCTTTCTTT,few,TRBJ1-1,TRBV7-9,-
CASRGVGRAEAFF,TGTGCCAGCCGGGGGGTGGGCAGGGCTGAAGCTTTCTTT,many,TRBJ1-1,TRBV6-5,-
CASSSGAGKETQYF,TGTGCCAGCAGCTCCGGGGCCGGGAAAGAGACCCAGTACTTC,-,TRBJ2-5,TRBV28,-
CASSFLDTGGTEAFF,TGTGCCAGCAGTTTCCTCGATACGGGGGGCACTGAAGCTTTCTTT,large,TRBJ1-1,TRBV27,-
CASGTRENEQFF,TGTGCCAGCGGGACTAGGGAGAATGAGCAGTTCTTC,many,TRBJ2-1,TRBV7-8,TRBD2
CASRSRDNPNTEAFF,TGCGCCAGCAGAAGCAGGGACAATCCGAACACTGAAGCTTTCTTT,-,TRBJ1-1,TRBV4-1,-
CASSHGQGAHTEAFF,TGTGCCAGCAGCCATGGACAGGGGGCGCATACTGAAGCTTTCTTT,many,TRBJ1-1,TRBV7-9,TRBD1
CSVEHGSETGYSETQYF,TGCAGCGTTGAACACGGGTCGGAGACAGGTTATTCCGAGACCCAGTACTTC,-,TRBJ2-5,TRBV29-1,-
CASSSGSPLHF,TGTGCCAGCAGCTCAGGATCACCCCTCCACTTT,-,TRBJ1-6,TRBV7-9,-
CASSRPGQDNEQYF,TGTGCCAGCAGTCGTCCGGGACAGGATAACGAGCAGTACTTC,-,TRBJ2-7,TRBV6-1,TRBD1
CASSLVGYSKNIQYF,TGTGCCAGCAGCTTAGTTGGGTACTCCAAAAACATTCAGTACTTC,few,TRBJ2-4,TRBV7-8,-
CASSDTVTTGKNIQYF,TGTGCCAGCAGTGACACAGTTACCACGGGCAAAAACATTCAGTACTTC,few,TRBJ2-4,TRBV6-2/TRBV6-3,-
CASSLAPQGSEQYF,TGTGCCAGCAGCTTAGCGCCCCAGGGATCCGAGCAGTACTTC,few,TRBJ2-7,TRBV7-2,-
CASSETDGSYNEQFF,TGTGCCAGCAGTGAAACAGACGGCTCCTACAATGAGCAGTTCTTC,few,TRBJ2-1,TRBV6-1,-
CASSLPTRDEQFF,TGTGCCAGCAGCTTACCCACTAGAGATGAGCAGTTCTTC,many,TRBJ2-1,TRBV7-9,-
CASREDTTSTDTQYF,TGTGCCAGTCGGGAGGATACTACTAGCACAGATACGCAGTATTTT,few,TRBJ2-3,TRBV6-1,TRBD2
CAISPLADTQYF,TGTGCCATCAGTCCGCTAGCAGATACGCAGTATTTT,many,TRBJ2-3,TRBV10-3,-
CASSEAGQGGEQYF,TGCGCCAGCAGTGAAGCAGGGCAGGGAGGCGAGCAGTACTTC,many,TRBJ2-7,TRBV10-1,-
CASSSPGSGGYNEQFF,TGTGCCAGCAGCTCGCCTGGTAGCGGGGGATACAATGAGCAGTTCTTC,-,TRBJ2-1,TRBV7-2,TRBD2